This T cell receptor (beta chain) comes out of a study of blood T cells in healthy people across ages. To note about this clonotype: Its antigen is unidentified.

Deletions cut 3 bases from V and 7 bases from J, with 20 bases between. Germline CDR1 reads SGHRS; CDR2 reads YFSETQ. The CDR3 length is 15 residues. General study findings and limits: TCR beta diversity correlated strongly with naive T cell percentage. CMV status of donors was unknown, possibly confounding expanded clonotype changes. Per million T cells, TCR beta diversity dropped roughly linearly as age increased.

Primers used in a second PCR of about 7 to 12 cycles were a sample-barcoded 5' primer and a J-beta primer mix. All samples yielded 3 million or more CDR3-containing paired-end reads. From the 5' RACE reads, TCRdb called clonotypes with MiXCR, one entry per CDR3 protein. The sample has over 700,000 distinct CDR3 sequences; about 55% are singletons. The chain recombines TRBV5-1 with TRBJ2-7; the D gene is possibly TRBD2 (5 bases). The sequencing input was blood. The TCR was taken from a man at least 80 years old in good health. CDR3 bases: TGCGCCAGCAGCTCGCCACTGGACTCCTACAATGAGCAGTACTTC. Translated: CASSSPLDSYNEQYF.